This TCR beta chain was documented in a study of Ad26.COV2.S vaccination and SARS-CoV-2 variants (dated by TCRdb to 2020 to 2023). At the level of the whole study: Donors in the vaccine arm were drawn from COV1001, a phase I-IIa trial of Ad26.COV2.S in healthy adults that was multicentre, randomized, double-blind and placebo-controlled. Dosing of Ad26.COV2.S was intramuscular, at either 5x10^10 or 1x10^11 viral particles, delivered as one shot or as two shots spaced 56 days apart. The specificity and breadth of SARS-CoV-2-reactive T cell receptors after Ad26.COV2.S vaccination were assessed by TCRbeta repertoire sequencing. A total of 32 samples were included in the TCR-sequenced set, comprising roughly 19 Ad26.COV2.S vaccine recipients, 5 placebo recipients and 8 SARS-CoV-2 convalescent individuals. Participants in the trial were split at random into five groups of five each, receiving low-dose or high-dose Ad26.COV2.S once or twice, or else placebo on both occasions. Throughout the experiments and outcome assessment, investigators stayed blinded to trial group allocation. Overall results and qualifications from the work: Spike-specific TCR breadth was higher in Ad26.COV2.S recipients than in placebo recipients (P = 0.0014). Vaccine and placebo recipients had comparable non-spike TCR breadth, which fits with the vaccine containing only spike. The authors noted that total T cell responses may have been underestimated by the TCR breadth and depth analyses. The study lacked the statistical power to compare responses across vaccine doses or regimens. Substantial breadth of spike-specific CD8+ and CD4+ T cell responses was reported after vaccination.

The treatment or condition label corresponds to: around 19 received Ad26.COV2.S at low or high dose, single or two shots; about five received placebo; per-sample allocation not given. Repertoires of vaccine and placebo recipients were sequenced from samples taken on day 63 after the first injection. Between 29 July and 7 August 2020, Cohort 1b enrolled fewer than 30 adults aged 18-55 years at one site in Boston, USA. Ad26.COV2.S consisted of a replication-incompetent adenovirus type 26 vector by which a prefusion-stabilized SARS-CoV-2 spike protein from the original Wuhan strain was expressed. The immunoSEQ Assay was used to sequence TCRbeta CDR3 regions. After extraction, genomic DNA underwent amplification by bias-controlled multiplex PCR, followed by high-throughput sequencing. Processing in the source paper ran as follows. To quantify the absolute abundance of every unique TCRbeta CDR3 region, sequences were collapsed and filtered. T cell fraction was estimated by normalizing TCRbeta template counts to usable DNA, with usable DNA measured through amplification of reference genes found in all nucleated cells. Repertoire TCRs were annotated as SARS-CoV-2-specific by exact matching of V gene, CDR3 amino acid sequence and J gene to a known reactive TCR set. The reference SARS-CoV-2 TCR set was derived from MIRA and filtered for enrichment in COVID-19-positive ImmuneCODE repertoires, a step that removed public or cross-reactive TCRs. Drawing on the MIRA antigens, annotated TCRs were analysed further at the level of specific ORF or position within ORF. Breadth was defined as the number of annotated unique rearrangements divided by the total number of unique productive rearrangements, and depth was defined as the summed frequency of the annotated unique rearrangements. Group comparisons of TCR breadth used two-sided Wilcoxon rank-sum tests. TCRdb obtained this table from immuneACCESS and retained in-frame rearrangements with V and J assigned. These tables miss some clones; where compared with another copy, unresolved V genes account for less than half of the shortfall, and the remainder is unexplained. The V and J calls and clone size are taken from that table; D and trimming were inferred from the DNA. The sample table shows around 250,000 clones, and about 90% are seen once. The ten largest make up over 2.5% of the sample.

Note on this clone: Its binding antigen is unknown. Base quality data are lacking; no much larger clone is found one base away.

The material sequenced was peripheral blood, taken in a trial of Ad26.COV2.S vaccine versus placebo. The receptor was isolated from a person between 18 and 65 years old who received the Ad26.COV2.S COVID-19 vaccine or a placebo.

The DNA is TGTGCCAGCAGTGCCATTTACGGCACCTACGAGCAGTACTTC. It is translated as CASSAIYGTYEQYF. The sequence is built from TRBV25-1 and TRBJ2-7; there is no confident call for the D gene. V was cut back by 4 bases and J by 2 bases, leaving a gap of 12 bases between them. The germline V gene gives CDR1 as MGHDK and CDR2 as SYGVNS. Measured from the cysteine to the phenylalanine, the CDR3 is 14 residues long. The DNA shown is the 42-base CDR3, in frame from base 1.